This is a list of T cell receptor beta chains from one sample in a study of Ad26.COV2.S vaccination and SARS-CoV-2 variants. TCRdb's table, derived via immunoSEQ multiplex PCR, lists solely in-frame clones and lacks some. The table includes around 370,000 clones, 90% to 95% detected once. The sequences come from peripheral blood, collected after recovery from COVID-19. These receptors were obtained from a human donor who had recovered from COVID-19. CDR3s include the opening cysteine and the closing phenylalanine or tryptophan. D genes are given only for firm matches.

V	J	D	DNA	CDR3
TRBV13	TRBJ1-1	.	TGTGCCAGCAGCGTGATGAGGGGGACTGAAGCTTTCTTT	CASSVMRGTEAFF
TRBV9	TRBJ1-6	.	TGTGCCAGCAGCCCGGGATCCTATAATTCACCCCTCCACTTT	CASSPGSYNSPLHF
TRBV9	TRBJ2-7	TRBD2	TGTGCCAGCAGCCCAAGCATAGCGGGGGTCTACGAGCAGTACTTC	CASSPSIAGVYEQYF
TRBV11-2	TRBJ1-2	.	TGTGCCAGCACGATCAGCCCTGGAAAGACTAACTATGGCTACACCTTC	CASTISPGKTNYGYTF
TRBV18	TRBJ2-3	.	TGTGCCAGCTCACCCCCAGGGATAGATACGCAGTATTTT	CASSPPGIDTQYF
TRBV12-3/TRBV12-4	TRBJ1-2	.	TGTGCCAGCAGTCCGGATCGCGGAGGCTACACCTTC	CASSPDRGGYTF
TRBV2	TRBJ1-2	.	TGTGCCAGCATTTCGGTCCTTTTTGGCTACACCTTC	CASISVLFGYTF
TRBV11-3	TRBJ2-7	TRBD2	TGTGCCAGCAGCTTACGGGGGGGAAGCTCCTACGAGCAGTACTTC	CASSLRGGSSYEQYF
TRBV19	TRBJ2-5	.	TGTGCCAGTAGAAGAACTTTGGGGGTTGAGACCCAGTACTTC	CASRRTLGVETQYF
TRBV5-4	TRBJ1-1	.	TGTGCCAGCAGCCGACGTTTTGGGAATGAAGCTTTCTTT	CASSRRFGNEAFF
TRBV27	TRBJ1-5	.	TGTGCCAGCAGTTTAGGGGGGTCAAGCAATCAGCCCCAGCATTTT	CASSLGGSSNQPQHF
TRBV10-3	TRBJ2-3	TRBD2	TGTGCCATCAGTGAGGGGGGGGGCACAGATACGCAGTATTTT	CAISEGGGTDTQYF
TRBV2	TRBJ2-3	.	TGTGCCAGCAGGATGGAAGTCACAGATACGCAGTATTTT	CASRMEVTDTQYF
TRBV18	TRBJ1-5	.	TGTGCCAGCTCCGCGGGAGGGGCAGGCAGCAATCAGCCCCAGCATTTT	CASSAGGAGSNQPQHF
TRBV9	TRBJ2-5	TRBD1	TGTGCCAGCAGCACAGGGGTCACGCAAGAGACCCAGTACTTC	CASSTGVTQETQYF
TRBV27	TRBJ2-3	.	TGTGCCAGCCACGTCCCGGGAGCAACAGATACGCAGTATTTT	CASHVPGATDTQYF
TRBV18	TRBJ1-1	.	TGTGCCAGCTCACCCTCCGGGGTGAACACTGAAGCTTTCTTT	CASSPSGVNTEAFF